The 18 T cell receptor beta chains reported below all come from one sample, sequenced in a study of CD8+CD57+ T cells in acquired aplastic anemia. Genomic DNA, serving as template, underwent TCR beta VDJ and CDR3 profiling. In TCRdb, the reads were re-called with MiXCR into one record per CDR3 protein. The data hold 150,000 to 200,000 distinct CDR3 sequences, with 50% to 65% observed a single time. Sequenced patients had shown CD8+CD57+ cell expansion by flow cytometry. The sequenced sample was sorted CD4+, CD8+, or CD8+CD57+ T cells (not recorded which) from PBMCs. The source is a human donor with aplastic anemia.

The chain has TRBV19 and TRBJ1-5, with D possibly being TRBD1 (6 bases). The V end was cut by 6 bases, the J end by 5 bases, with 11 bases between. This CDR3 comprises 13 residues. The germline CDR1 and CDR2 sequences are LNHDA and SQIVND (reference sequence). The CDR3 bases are TGTGCCAGTAGGAACCCAGGGGATCAGCCCCAGCATTTT. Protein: CASRNPGDQPQHF.

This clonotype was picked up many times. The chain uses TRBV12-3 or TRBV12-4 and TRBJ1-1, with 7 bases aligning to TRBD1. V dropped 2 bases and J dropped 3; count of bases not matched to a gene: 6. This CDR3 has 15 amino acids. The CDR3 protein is CASSLRDSIYTEAFF. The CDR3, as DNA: TGTGCCAGCAGTTTACGGGACAGCATTTACACTGAAGCTTTCTTT.

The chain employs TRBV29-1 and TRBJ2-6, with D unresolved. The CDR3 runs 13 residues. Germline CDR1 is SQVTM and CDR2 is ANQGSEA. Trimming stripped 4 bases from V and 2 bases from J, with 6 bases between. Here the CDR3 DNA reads TGCAGCGTTGTAGGGACTGGGGCCAACGTCCTGACTTTC. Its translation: CSVVGTGANVLTF.

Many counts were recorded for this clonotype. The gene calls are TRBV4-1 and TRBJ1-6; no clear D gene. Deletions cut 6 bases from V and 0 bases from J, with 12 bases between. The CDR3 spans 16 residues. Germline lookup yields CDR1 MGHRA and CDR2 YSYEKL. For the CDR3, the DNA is TGCGCCAGCAGTCCGACCCAGAGCTCCTATAATTCACCCCTCCACTTT. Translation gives CASSPTQSSYNSPLHF.

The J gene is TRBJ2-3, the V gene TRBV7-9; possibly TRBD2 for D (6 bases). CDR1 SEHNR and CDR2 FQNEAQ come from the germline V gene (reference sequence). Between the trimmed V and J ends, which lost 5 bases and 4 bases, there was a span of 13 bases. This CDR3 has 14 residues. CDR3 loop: CASSTGLGADTQYF. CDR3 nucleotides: TGTGCCAGCAGCACGGGACTGGGGGCAGATACGCAGTATTTT.

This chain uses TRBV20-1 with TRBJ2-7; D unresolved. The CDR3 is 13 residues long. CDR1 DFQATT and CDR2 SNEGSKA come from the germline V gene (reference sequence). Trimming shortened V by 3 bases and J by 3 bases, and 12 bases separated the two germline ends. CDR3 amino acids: CSARRPENYEQYF. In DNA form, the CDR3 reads TGCAGTGCTAGGAGACCCGAAAACTACGAGCAGTACTTC.

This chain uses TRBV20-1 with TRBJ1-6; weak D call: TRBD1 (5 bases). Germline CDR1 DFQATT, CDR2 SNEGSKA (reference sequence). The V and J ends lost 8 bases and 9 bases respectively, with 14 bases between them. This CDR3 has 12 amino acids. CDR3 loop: CSLKGQGSPLHF. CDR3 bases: TGCAGTTTAAAGGGGCAGGGTTCACCCCTCCACTTT.

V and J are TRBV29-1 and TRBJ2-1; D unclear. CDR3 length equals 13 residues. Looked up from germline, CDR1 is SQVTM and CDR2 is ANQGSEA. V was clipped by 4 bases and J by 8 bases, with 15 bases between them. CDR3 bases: TGCAGCGTTGCCCCCATAGCTTCGCATGAGCAGTTCTTC. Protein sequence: CSVAPIASHEQFF.

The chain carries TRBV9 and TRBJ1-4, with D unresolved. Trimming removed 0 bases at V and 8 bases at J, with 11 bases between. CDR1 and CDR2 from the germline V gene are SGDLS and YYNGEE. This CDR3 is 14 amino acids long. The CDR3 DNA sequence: TGTGCCAGCAGCGTAGCGTCGATCGGGGAAAAACTGTTTTTT. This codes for CASSVASIGEKLFF.

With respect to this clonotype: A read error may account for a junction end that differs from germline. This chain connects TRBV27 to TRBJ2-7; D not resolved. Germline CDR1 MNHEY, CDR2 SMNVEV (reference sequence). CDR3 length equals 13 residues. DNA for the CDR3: TGTGCCAGCAGTTTAGGTCTATCCTGCGAGCAGTACTTC. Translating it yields CASSLGLSCEQYF.

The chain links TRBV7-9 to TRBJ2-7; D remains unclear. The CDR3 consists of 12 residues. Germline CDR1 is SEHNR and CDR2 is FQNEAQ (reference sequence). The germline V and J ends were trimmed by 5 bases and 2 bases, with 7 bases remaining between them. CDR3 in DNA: TGTGCCAGCAGCCCCCAGGCCTACGAGCAGTACTTC. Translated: CASSPQAYEQYF.

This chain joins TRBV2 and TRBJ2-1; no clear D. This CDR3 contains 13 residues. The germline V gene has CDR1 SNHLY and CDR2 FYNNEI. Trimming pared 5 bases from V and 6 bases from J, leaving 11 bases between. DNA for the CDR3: TGTGCCAGCAGTCGAATCTTACGCAATGAGCAGTTCTTC. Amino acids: CASSRILRNEQFF.

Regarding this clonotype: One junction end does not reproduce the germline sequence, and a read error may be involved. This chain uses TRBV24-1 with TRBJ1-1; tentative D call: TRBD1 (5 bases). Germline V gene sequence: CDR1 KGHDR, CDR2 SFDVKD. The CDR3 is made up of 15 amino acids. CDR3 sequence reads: CASSSSQAGGTEAFF. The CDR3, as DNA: TGTGCCAGCAGTTCTTCCCAGGCTGGGGGCACTGAAGCTTTCTTT.

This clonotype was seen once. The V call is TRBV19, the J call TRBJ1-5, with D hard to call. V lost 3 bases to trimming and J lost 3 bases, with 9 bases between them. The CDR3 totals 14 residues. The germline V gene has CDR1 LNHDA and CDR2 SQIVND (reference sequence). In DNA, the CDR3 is TGTGCCAGTAGTATCTTGGGTACCAATCAGCCCCAGCATTTT. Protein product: CASSILGTNQPQHF.

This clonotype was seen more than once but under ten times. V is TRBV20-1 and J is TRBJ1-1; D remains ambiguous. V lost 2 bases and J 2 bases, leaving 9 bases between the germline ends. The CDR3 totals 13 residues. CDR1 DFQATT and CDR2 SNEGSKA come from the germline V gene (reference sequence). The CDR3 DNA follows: TGCAGTGCTAGAAGGCAGTTCAACACTGAAGCTTTCTTT. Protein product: CSARRQFNTEAFF.

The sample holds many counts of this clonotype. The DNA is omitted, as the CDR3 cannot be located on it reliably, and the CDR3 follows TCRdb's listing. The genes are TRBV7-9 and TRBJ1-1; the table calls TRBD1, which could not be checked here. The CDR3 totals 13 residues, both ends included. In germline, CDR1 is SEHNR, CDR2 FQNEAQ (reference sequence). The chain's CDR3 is CASTPLQRNEAFF.

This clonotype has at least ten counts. DNA of the CDR3: TGTGCCAGCAGTTTATTACAGGGGCCTCTTCTCGAGCAGTACTTC. Its translation is CASSLLQGPLLEQYF. The chain is built from TRBV27 and TRBJ2-7; 7 nucleotides agree with TRBD1. V lost 1 base, J lost 6 bases, and 9 bases stayed unmatched. The length of the CDR3 is 15 residues. Per germline, CDR1 MNHEY and CDR2 SMNVEV (reference sequence).

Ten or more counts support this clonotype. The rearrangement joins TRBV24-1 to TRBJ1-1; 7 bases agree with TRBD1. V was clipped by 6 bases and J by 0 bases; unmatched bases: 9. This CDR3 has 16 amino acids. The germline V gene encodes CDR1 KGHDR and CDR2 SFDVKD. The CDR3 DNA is TGTGCCACCAGTCCACGTACAGGGGACATGAACACTGAAGCTTTCTTT. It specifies CATSPRTGDMNTEAFF.